The T cell receptor beta chain described here comes from a study of tumor-infiltrating lymphocytes in primary liver carcinoma. CDR3 length: 14 amino acids. Trimming took 3 bases from V and 2 from J, leaving 9 bases between them. In germline, CDR1 is MRHNA, CDR2 SNTAGT. Both RNA and DNA were isolated together from about 21-30 mg of bulk tissue that had not been sorted. Donors underwent surgery for histopathologically diagnosed primary liver carcinoma. Starting from around 500 ng of total RNA, TCR beta cDNA was produced with a primer in the constant region. Three nested multiplex PCR rounds, a slightly modified ARM-PCR method, built the TCR beta libraries. Two initial PCR rounds of around 10 cycles each paired TRBV1-TRBV30 forward primers with a C-beta reverse primer. TCRdb re-derived calls from the multiplex PCR reads in MiXCR, one entry per CDR3 protein. Among 44,000 or so distinct CDR3 sequences listed, 70% to 85% were seen once.

This chain uses TRBV6-4 with TRBJ2-3; D may be TRBD1 (5 bases). The TCR originated in a man aged 40-50 years with primary liver carcinoma and hepatitis B virus infection. The specimen was liver tumor tissue from sampling region 5. Subset reported: tumor region T5, tumor centre. This CDR3 is CASSEKGATDTQYF. The CDR3 bases are TGTGCCAGCAGTGAGAAAGGGGCCACAGATACGCAGTATTTT.